What follows are 29 T cell receptor beta chains derived from one specimen sequenced in a study of T cell responses to AZD1222 COVID-19 vaccine. Clones were sequenced by immunoSEQ multiplex PCR, and TCRdb holds only the in-frame ones, with some missing. The sample lists tens of thousands of clones, 85% to 95% occurring once. This material consisted of peripheral blood, taken 28 days after the second dose of the MenACWY control vaccine. The receptors derive from an adult who received the MenACWY meningococcal vaccine as a control.

The rearrangement joins TRBV6-6 to TRBJ1-5, with a weak D call TRBD1 (5 bases). Trimming left V 7 bases short and J 4 bases short, with 17 bases between. CDR1 MNHNY and CDR2 SVGAGI come from the germline V gene (reference sequence). The CDR3 runs 15 residues. The CDR3 loop is CASTPVGEGNQPQHF. The CDR3 coding sequence is TGTGCCAGCACGCCGGTGGGGGAAGGGAATCAGCCCCAGCATTTT.

This clone was observed a single time. This rearrangement joins TRBV30 to TRBJ2-1, with TRBD2 matching 8 bases. Losses at the gene ends were 6 bases for V and 4 bases for J; bases not matched to a gene: 5. Germline loops: CDR1 GTSNPN, CDR2 SVGIG (reference sequence). The CDR3 runs to 13 residues. Here the CDR3 DNA reads TGTGCCTGTTCGAGCGGGAGTTACAATGAGCAGTTCTTC. It translates to CACSSGSYNEQFF.

V gene TRBV19 combines with J gene TRBJ1-4, with 7 nucleotides matching TRBD1. The trim removed 3 bases at V and 5 bases at J, leaving 9 bases unmatched. The CDR3 consists of 16 residues. Germline CDR1 is LNHDA and CDR2 is SQIVND (reference sequence). This CDR3 is CASSMGTARGNEKLFF. The CDR3 DNA is TGTGCCAGTAGTATGGGGACAGCCCGAGGAAATGAAAAACTGTTTTTT.

The gene calls are TRBV18 and TRBJ2-7; 11 bases agree with TRBD2. The CDR3 is 22 residues long. Germline V gene data show CDR1 as KGHSH and CDR2 as LQKENI. V lost 3 bases, J lost 3 bases, and 25 bases stayed unmatched. The CDR3 loop is CASSPRGDGLAGFKGSVYEQYF. CDR3 bases: TGTGCCAGCTCACCCCGGGGAGACGGACTAGCGGGCTTCAAAGGCTCAGTCTACGAGCAGTACTTC. The entire variable domain, with the rest obtained from reference TRBV18 and TRBJ2-7, is as follows: NAGVMQNPRHLVRRRGQEARLRCSPMKGHSHVYWYRQLPEEGLKFMVYLQKENIIDESGMPKERFSAEFPKEGPSILRIQQVVRGDSAAYFCASSPRGDGLAGFKGSVYEQYFGPGTRLTVT.

V is TRBV7-2 and J is TRBJ2-3; the D is unclear. Germline V lookup: CDR1 SGHTA, CDR2 FQGNSA. V was shortened by 0 bases and J by 5 bases, with 12 bases between the two germline ends. The CDR3 runs to 15 residues. CDR3 region: CASSLAAGSGDTQYF. In nucleotides, the CDR3 is TGTGCCAGCAGCTTAGCCGCTGGGTCGGGAGATACGCAGTATTTT.

CDR3 DNA: TGTGCCAGCAATCCGCCAAGTCTCACTGAAGCTTTCTTT. Protein: CASNPPSLTEAFF. The rearrangement links TRBV12-3 or TRBV12-4 to TRBJ1-1; no firm D call. V lost 7 bases and J lost 4, with 13 bases in between. The CDR3 runs to 13 residues.

This chain uses TRBV11-2 with TRBJ1-4, with 7 bases matching TRBD1. The V gene's germline CDR1 is SGHAT and CDR2 FQNNGV. V was pared by 4 bases and J by 0 bases, with 8 bases of the junction left unmatched. This CDR3 region has 17 residues. CDR3 region: CASSSYRGPATNEKLFF. Written as DNA, the CDR3 is TGTGCCAGCAGCTCGTACAGGGGCCCTGCAACTAATGAAAAACTGTTTTTT.

CDR3: CASKESSGASTGELFF. In nucleotides, the CDR3 is TGTGCCAGCAAAGAGAGTAGCGGGGCCTCCACCGGGGAGCTGTTTTTT. The J gene is TRBJ2-2, the V gene TRBV6-4; 8 nucleotides align to TRBD2. Germline assignment: CDR1 MRHNA and CDR2 SNTAGT. The trim removed 7 bases at V and 4 bases at J, leaving 11 bases unmatched. The CDR3 has 16 residues.

The chain couples TRBV10-3 to TRBJ2-2; 9 nucleotides line up with TRBD1. The germline V gene encodes CDR1 ENHRY and CDR2 SYGVKD. Losses at the gene ends were 9 bases for V and 5 bases for J; bases not matched to a gene: 13. This CDR3 contains 16 residues. The chain's CDR3 is CAMRSSGQGSTGELFF. DNA of the CDR3: TGTGCCATGAGAAGCTCGGGACAGGGCTCGACCGGGGAGCTGTTTTTT.

This chain joins TRBV6-4 and TRBJ1-5; possible D gene TRBD1, 6 bases. This CDR3 comprises 15 residues. Germline CDR1 reads MRHNA; CDR2 reads SNTAGT. The germline V and J ends were trimmed by 6 bases and 6 bases, with 18 bases remaining between them. This chain's CDR3 is CASRIGKGGGQPQHF. The CDR3 DNA reads as TGTGCCAGCAGGATCGGGAAGGGGGGTGGTCAGCCCCAGCATTTT.

The rearrangement links TRBV7-2 to TRBJ2-2; D perhaps matches TRBD1 (6 bases). This CDR3 region has 15 residues. The V and J ends lost 2 bases and 6 bases respectively, with 13 bases between them. Germline assignment: CDR1 SGHTA and CDR2 FQGNSA. As DNA, the CDR3 is TGTGCCAGCAGCTTAACAATGGCAGGGGCCGGGGAGCTGTTTTTT. Protein product: CASSLTMAGAGELFF.

The V call is TRBV7-8, the J call TRBJ2-5; D not resolved. Trimming removed 1 base from V and 7 bases from J, with 7 bases in between. The CDR3 is 12 amino acids. From germline, CDR1 is SGHVS and CDR2 FQNEAQ. This CDR3 is CASSLGSGTQYF. CDR3 sequence (DNA): TGTGCCAGCAGCTTAGGGTCCGGGACCCAGTACTTC. The entire variable domain, with the rest obtained from reference TRBV7-8 and TRBJ2-5, is as follows: GAGVSQSPRYKVAKRGQDVALRCDPISGHVSLFWYQQALGQGPEFLTYFQNEAQLDKSGLPSDRFFAERPEGSVSTLKIQRTQQEDSAVYLCASSLGSGTQYFGPGTRLLVL.

The gene calls are TRBV6-5 and TRBJ2-3; 8 bases align to TRBD1. Germline CDR1 MNHEY, CDR2 SVGAGI. CDR3 length: 14 residues. V lost 10 bases, J lost 3 bases, and 9 bases stayed unmatched. CDR3 residues: CATQGATGTDTQYF. The DNA for the CDR3 is TGTGCCACCCAGGGGGCGACGGGGACAGATACGCAGTATTTT.

The V and J genes are TRBV19 and TRBJ2-5; D may be TRBD1 or TRBD2 (5 bases each). From germline, CDR1 is LNHDA and CDR2 SQIVND (reference sequence). This CDR3 contains 16 residues. Trimming removed 6 bases at V and 2 bases at J, with 19 bases between. CDR3 in amino acids: CASRTGTGYPQETQYF. DNA for the CDR3: TGTGCCAGTAGGACCGGGACGGGGTATCCTCAAGAGACCCAGTACTTC.

The chain employs TRBV7-9 and TRBJ1-1, with 7 bases fitting TRBD1. The length of the CDR3 is 15 residues. From germline, CDR1 is SEHNR and CDR2 FQNEAQ (reference sequence). The junction had 3 bases not matched to a gene; V was cut back by 2 bases and J by 0 bases. CDR3 amino acids: CASSLPTGMNTEAFF. The CDR3 DNA sequence: TGTGCCAGCAGCTTACCGACAGGGATGAACACTGAAGCTTTCTTT.

This rearrangement joins TRBV4-3 to TRBJ2-1; 8 nucleotides agree with TRBD2. The trim removed 0 bases at V and 7 bases at J, leaving 5 bases unmatched. Germline loops: CDR1 LGHNA, CDR2 YSLEER. This CDR3 has 15 amino acids. CDR3 sequence (DNA): TGCGCCAGCAGCCAAGAACGGGAGGGCGAGAATGAGCAGTTCTTC. The encoded protein is CASSQEREGENEQFF.

CDR3 nucleotide sequence: TGTGCCAGCAGCTTGGACGGGCGGAGAACTGAAGCTTTCTTT. Translation gives CASSLDGRRTEAFF. This rearrangement joins TRBV5-8 to TRBJ1-1, with no clear D. The CDR3 runs to 14 residues. The germline CDR1 and CDR2 sequences are SGHTS and YDEGEE. The V end lost 0 bases, the J end lost 5 bases, and 11 bases lay between the germline ends.

The rearrangement links TRBV4-1 to TRBJ2-2; D unresolved. Looked up from germline, CDR1 is MGHRA and CDR2 is YSYEKL. V dropped 3 bases and J dropped 2 bases, with 10 bases sitting between them. The CDR3 contains 15 residues. The CDR3: CASSQPWVNTGELFF. The CDR3 DNA reads as TGCGCCAGCAGCCAGCCCTGGGTTAACACCGGGGAGCTGTTTTTT.

A word on this clone: Other nucleotide sequences in the sample specify the same CDR3. The chain employs TRBV5-1 and TRBJ1-1; 7 nucleotides match TRBD1. CDR1 is SGHRS and CDR2 is YFSETQ in the germline V gene. The CDR3 sequence is 15 residues long. J gave up 0 bases and V 4 bases, and 6 bases lay outside the gene matches. CDR3 sequence reads: CASSLTGTVNTEAFF. The CDR3, as DNA: TGCGCCAGCAGCCTGACAGGGACTGTGAACACTGAAGCTTTCTTT.

The rearrangement uses TRBV19 and TRBJ2-1; the match to TRBD2 covers 12 bases. The CDR3 length is 17 residues. The V and J ends lost 5 bases and 5 bases, in that order; junction bases with no gene match: 10. CDR1 is LNHDA, CDR2 SQIVND, per germline (reference sequence). CDR3 DNA sequence: TGTGCCAGTAGTGAATCTCTACTAGCGGGAGGAAACAATGAGCAGTTCTTC. Amino acids: CASSESLLAGGNNEQFF.

This chain joins TRBV7-9 and TRBJ2-5; D gene ambiguous. V was trimmed by 6 bases and J by 2 bases, leaving 4 bases between them. CDR3 length: 11 residues. Per the germline V gene, CDR1 is SEHNR and CDR2 is FQNEAQ (reference sequence). The CDR3 coding sequence is TGTGCCAGCAGTCAACAAGAGACCCAGTACTTC. This translates into CASSQQETQYF.

This chain connects TRBV5-8 to TRBJ2-3, with D unresolved. Germline V gene sequence: CDR1 SGHTS, CDR2 YDEGEE. The CDR3 length is 13 residues. Trimming pared 0 bases from V and 4 bases from J, leaving 6 bases between. CDR3 loop: CASSLERADTQYF. DNA for the CDR3: TGTGCCAGCAGCTTGGAAAGGGCAGATACGCAGTATTTT.

The CDR3 is CASTRTATIWGAKNIQYF. The CDR3 bases are TGTGCCAGTACCCGAACAGCAACAATTTGGGGAGCCAAAAACATTCAGTACTTC. This chain links TRBV19 with TRBJ2-4; D ambiguous. CDR3 length: 18 residues. The V end lost 7 bases, the J end lost 0 bases, and 22 bases lay between the germline ends. CDR1 is LNHDA and CDR2 is SQIVND in the germline V gene (reference sequence).

The chain couples TRBV11-2 to TRBJ2-1, with no clear D. The CDR3 runs 11 residues. Germline assignment: CDR1 SGHAT and CDR2 FQNNGV. Trimming took 2 bases from V and 10 from J, leaving 6 bases between them. CDR3 in DNA: TGTGCCAGCAGCTTAAGCACCGAGCAGTTCTTC. As protein: CASSLSTEQFF. The complete variable domain, with remaining parts taken from reference TRBV11-2 and TRBJ2-1, reads EAGVAQSPRYKIIEKRQSVAFWCNPISGHATLYWYQQILGQGPKLLIQFQNNGVVDDSQLPKDRFSAERLKGVDSTLKIQPAKLEDSAVYLCASSLSTEQFFGPGTRLTVL.

J is TRBJ1-4 and V is TRBV7-2; D may be TRBD1 (5 bases). Germline V CDR1 and CDR2: SGHTA, FQGNSA. V lost 1 base and J 7 bases, leaving 7 bases between the germline ends. The CDR3 extends over 13 amino acids. The CDR3 is CASSLGRGEKLFF. The CDR3 DNA reads TGTGCCAGCAGCTTAGGGAGGGGTGAAAAACTGTTTTTT.

V usage is TRBV28 and J usage is TRBJ2-2, with TRBD1 identical over 11 bases. Germline assignment: CDR1 MDHEN and CDR2 SYDVKM. V shed 6 bases and J 5 bases; nucleotides not matched to a gene: 8. The CDR3 runs to 16 residues. The CDR3 here is CASRWDRGEGTGELFF. The CDR3 nucleotides read TGTGCCAGCAGATGGGACAGGGGGGAAGGGACCGGGGAGCTGTTTTTT.

By sample fraction, this clone is medium-sized (0.01 to 0.1%). The rearrangement links TRBV7-8 to TRBJ1-2; the D is unclear. CDR1 and CDR2 from the germline V gene are SGHVS and FQNEAQ. The CDR3 length is 12 residues. Trimming removed 5 bases from V and 2 bases from J, with 6 bases in between. The CDR3 DNA is TGTGCCAGCAGCCCAGACAACTATGGCTACACCTTC. Translation: CASSPDNYGYTF.

The chain recombines TRBV6-6 with TRBJ2-1; 9 bases align to TRBD1. The CDR3 totals 12 residues. In germline, CDR1 is MNHNY, CDR2 SVGAGI (reference sequence). V lost 10 bases, J lost 4 bases, and 2 bases stayed unmatched. The CDR3 DNA follows: TGTGCCACAGGACAGGGGTACAATGAGCAGTTCTTC. Translated: CATGQGYNEQFF.

The CDR3 sequence is CAISEGRGHQPQHF. CDR3 nucleotide sequence: TGTGCCATCAGTGAGGGGCGCGGGCATCAGCCCCAGCATTTT. J is TRBJ1-5 and V is TRBV10-3, with no clear D. CDR3 length: 14 residues. V was clipped by 2 bases and J by 5 bases, with 10 bases between them. The germline V gene has CDR1 ENHRY and CDR2 SYGVKD.